This TCR beta chain was profiled in a study of T-cell reconstitution after alpha-beta-depleted transplantation in children. Study results and caveats: The authors attributed T-cell counts and diversity one year after transplant mostly to newly produced T cells. Reportedly, alpha-beta T cells present about two months post-transplant originated from several hundred expanded clones of graft origin. The high TCRbeta diversity at day 60 in some patients came from surviving recipient T cells and thymic progenitors.

The germline V gene encodes CDR1 MNHEY and CDR2 SVGAGI. The V and J ends lost 2 bases and 1 base respectively, with 10 bases between them. This CDR3 has 15 residues. This clonotype was seen at least ten times. Antigen specificity is unknown. Preparing the TCRbeta library involved the use of unique molecular identifiers. TCRdb processed the PCR reads anew with MiXCR; each CDR3 protein has one entry. The sample holds roughly 300,000 distinct CDR3 sequences, roughly 10% seen once. This TCR was recovered from a male patient aged 2-15 years who had a stem cell transplant for chronic granulomatous disease, so the T cells may come from the graft donor. The sample in question was peripheral blood, obtained 180 days after TCRalphabeta/CD19-depleted stem cell transplant. V and J are TRBV6-5 and TRBJ2-3, with D possibly being TRBD1 (6 bases). CDR3: CASSYGDTGTDTQYF. The CDR3 bases are TGTGCCAGCAGTTACGGGGACACGGGCACAGATACGCAGTATTTT.